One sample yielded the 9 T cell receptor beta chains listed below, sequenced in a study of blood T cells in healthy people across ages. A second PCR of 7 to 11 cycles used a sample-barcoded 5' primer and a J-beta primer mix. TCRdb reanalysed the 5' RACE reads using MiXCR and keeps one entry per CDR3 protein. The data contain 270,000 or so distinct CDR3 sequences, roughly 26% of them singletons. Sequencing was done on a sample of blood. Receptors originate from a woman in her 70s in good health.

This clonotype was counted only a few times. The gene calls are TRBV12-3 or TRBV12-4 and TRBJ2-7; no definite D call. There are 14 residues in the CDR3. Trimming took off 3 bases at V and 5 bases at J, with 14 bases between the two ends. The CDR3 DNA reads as TGTGCCAGCAGTTTGAGACCCCCTGTGAACGAGCAGTACTTC. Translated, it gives CASSLRPPVNEQYF.

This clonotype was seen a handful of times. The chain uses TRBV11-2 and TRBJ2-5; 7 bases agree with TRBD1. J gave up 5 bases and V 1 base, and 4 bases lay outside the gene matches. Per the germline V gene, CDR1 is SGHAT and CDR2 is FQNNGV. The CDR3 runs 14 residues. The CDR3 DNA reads TGTGCCAGCAGCTTAGTTAGGGGGCTGGAGACCCAGTACTTC. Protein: CASSLVRGLETQYF.

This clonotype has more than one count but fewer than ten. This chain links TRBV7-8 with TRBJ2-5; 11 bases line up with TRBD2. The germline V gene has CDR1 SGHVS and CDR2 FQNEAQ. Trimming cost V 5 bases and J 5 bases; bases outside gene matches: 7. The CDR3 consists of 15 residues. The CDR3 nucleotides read TGTGCCAGCAGCCATGGGACTAGCGGCTCTGAGACCCAGTACTTC. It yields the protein CASSHGTSGSETQYF. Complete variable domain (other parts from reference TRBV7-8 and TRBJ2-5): GAGVSQSPRYKVAKRGQDVALRCDPISGHVSLFWYQQALGQGPEFLTYFQNEAQLDKSGLPSDRFFAERPEGSVSTLKIQRTQQEDSAVYLCASSHGTSGSETQYFGPGTRLLVL.

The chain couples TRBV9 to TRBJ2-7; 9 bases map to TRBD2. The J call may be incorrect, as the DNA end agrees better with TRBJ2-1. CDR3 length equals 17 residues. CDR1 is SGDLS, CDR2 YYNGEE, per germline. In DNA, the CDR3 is TGTGCCAGCAGCGGGATTCCGGGACTAGCTGAGCGGAATGAGCAGTTCTTC. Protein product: CASSGIPGLAERNEQFF.

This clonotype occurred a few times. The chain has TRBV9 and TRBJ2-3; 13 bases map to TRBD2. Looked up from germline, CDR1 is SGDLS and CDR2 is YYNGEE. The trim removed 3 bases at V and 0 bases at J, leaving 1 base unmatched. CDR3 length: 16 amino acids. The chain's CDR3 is CASSAGLAGSTDTQYF. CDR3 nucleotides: TGTGCCAGCAGCGCGGGACTAGCGGGAAGCACAGATACGCAGTATTTT.

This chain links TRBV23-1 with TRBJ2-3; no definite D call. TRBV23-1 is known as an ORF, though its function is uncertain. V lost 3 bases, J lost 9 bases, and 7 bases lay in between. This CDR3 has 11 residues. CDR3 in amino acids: CASSHLGTQYF. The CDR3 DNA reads TGCGCCAGCAGTCACCTAGGGACGCAGTATTTT.

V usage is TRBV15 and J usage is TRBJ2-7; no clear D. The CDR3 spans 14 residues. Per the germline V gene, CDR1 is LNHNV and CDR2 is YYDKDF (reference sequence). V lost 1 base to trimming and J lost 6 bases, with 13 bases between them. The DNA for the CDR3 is TGTGCCACCAGCAGAGGCGACTCTACCGCCGAGCAGTACTTC. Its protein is CATSRGDSTAEQYF. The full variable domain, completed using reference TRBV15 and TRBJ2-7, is DAMVIQNPRYQVTQFGKPVTLSCSQTLNHNVMYWYQQKSSQAPKLLFHYYDKDFNNEADTPDNFQSRRPNTSFCFLDIRSPGLGDTAMYLCATSRGDSTAEQYFGPGTRLTVT.

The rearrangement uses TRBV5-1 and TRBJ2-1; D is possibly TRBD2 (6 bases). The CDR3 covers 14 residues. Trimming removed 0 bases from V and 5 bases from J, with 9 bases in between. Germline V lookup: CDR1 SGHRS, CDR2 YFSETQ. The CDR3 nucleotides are TGCGCCAGCAGCTTGGCCACTAGCAACAATGAGCAGTTCTTC. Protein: CASSLATSNNEQFF.

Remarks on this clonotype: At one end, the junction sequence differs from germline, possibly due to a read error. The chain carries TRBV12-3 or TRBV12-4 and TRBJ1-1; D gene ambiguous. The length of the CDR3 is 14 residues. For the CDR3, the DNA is TGTGTCAGCAGTTTTCCAGGTCGAAACACTGAAGCTTTCTTT. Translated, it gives CVSSFPGRNTEAFF.